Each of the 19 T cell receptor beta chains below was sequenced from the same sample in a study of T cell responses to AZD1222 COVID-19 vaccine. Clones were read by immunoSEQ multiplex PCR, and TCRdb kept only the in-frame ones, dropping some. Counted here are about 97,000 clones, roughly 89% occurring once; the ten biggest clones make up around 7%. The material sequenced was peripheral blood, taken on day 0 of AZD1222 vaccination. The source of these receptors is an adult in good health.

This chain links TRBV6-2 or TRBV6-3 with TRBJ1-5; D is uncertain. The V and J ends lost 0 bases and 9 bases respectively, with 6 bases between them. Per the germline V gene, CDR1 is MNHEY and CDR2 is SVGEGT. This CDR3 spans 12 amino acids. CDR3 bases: TGTGCCAGCAGTTACTCGGTGGGGCCCCAGCATTTT. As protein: CASSYSVGPQHF.

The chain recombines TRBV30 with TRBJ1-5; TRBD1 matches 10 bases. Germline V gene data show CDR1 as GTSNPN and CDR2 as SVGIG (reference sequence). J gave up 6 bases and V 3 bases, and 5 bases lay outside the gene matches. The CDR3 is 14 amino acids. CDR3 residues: CAWRGQGISQPQHF. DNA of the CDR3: TGTGCCTGGAGGGGACAGGGGATAAGTCAGCCCCAGCATTTT.

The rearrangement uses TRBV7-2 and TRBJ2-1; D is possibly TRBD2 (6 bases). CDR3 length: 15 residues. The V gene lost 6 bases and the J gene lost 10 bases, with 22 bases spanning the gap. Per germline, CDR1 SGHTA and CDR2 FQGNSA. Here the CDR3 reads CASSSHRDLGGEQFF. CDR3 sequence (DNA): TGTGCCAGCAGTTCGCACCGGGACCTCGGGGGAGAGCAGTTCTTC.

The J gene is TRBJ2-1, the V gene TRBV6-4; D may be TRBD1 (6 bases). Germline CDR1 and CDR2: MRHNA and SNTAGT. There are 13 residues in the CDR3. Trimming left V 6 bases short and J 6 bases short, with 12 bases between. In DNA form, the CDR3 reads TGTGCCAGCAGCGCTCGAGGGGGCAATGAGCAGTTCTTC. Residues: CASSARGGNEQFF.

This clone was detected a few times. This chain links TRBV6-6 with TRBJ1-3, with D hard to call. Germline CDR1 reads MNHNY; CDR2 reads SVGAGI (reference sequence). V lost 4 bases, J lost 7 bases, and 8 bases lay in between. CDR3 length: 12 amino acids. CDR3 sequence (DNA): TGTGCCAGCAGTTCCCTGGGGAACACCATATATTTT. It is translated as CASSSLGNTIYF.

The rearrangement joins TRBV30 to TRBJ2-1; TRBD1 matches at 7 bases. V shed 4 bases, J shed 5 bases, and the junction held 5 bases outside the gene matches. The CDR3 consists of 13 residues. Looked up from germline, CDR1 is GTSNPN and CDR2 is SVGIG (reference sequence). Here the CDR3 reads CAWKRQGDNEQFF. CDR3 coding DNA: TGTGCCTGGAAAAGGCAGGGGGACAATGAGCAGTTCTTC.

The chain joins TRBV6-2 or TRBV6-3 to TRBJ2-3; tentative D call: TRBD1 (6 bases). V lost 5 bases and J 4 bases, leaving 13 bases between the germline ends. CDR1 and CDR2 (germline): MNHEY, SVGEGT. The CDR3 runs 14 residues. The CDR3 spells CASSRTGRSDTQYF. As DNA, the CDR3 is TGTGCCAGCAGTCGTACAGGGAGATCAGATACGCAGTATTTT.

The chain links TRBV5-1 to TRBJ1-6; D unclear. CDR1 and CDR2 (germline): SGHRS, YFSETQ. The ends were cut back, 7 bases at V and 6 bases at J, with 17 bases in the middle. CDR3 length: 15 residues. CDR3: CASGLIAGSNSPLHF. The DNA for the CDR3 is TGCGCCAGCGGCCTGATTGCGGGAAGTAATTCACCCCTCCACTTT.

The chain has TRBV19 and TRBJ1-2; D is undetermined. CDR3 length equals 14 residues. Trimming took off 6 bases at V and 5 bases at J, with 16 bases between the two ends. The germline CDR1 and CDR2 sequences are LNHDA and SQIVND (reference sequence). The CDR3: CASSQLPFPYGYTF. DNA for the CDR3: TGTGCCAGTAGCCAACTACCCTTCCCTTATGGCTACACCTTC. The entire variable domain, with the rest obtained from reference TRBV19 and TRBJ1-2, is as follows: DGGITQSPKYLFRKEGQNVTLSCEQNLNHDAMYWYRQDPGQGLRLIYYSQIVNDFQKGDIAEGYSVSREKKESFPLTVTSAQKNPTAFYLCASSQLPFPYGYTFGSGTRLTVV.

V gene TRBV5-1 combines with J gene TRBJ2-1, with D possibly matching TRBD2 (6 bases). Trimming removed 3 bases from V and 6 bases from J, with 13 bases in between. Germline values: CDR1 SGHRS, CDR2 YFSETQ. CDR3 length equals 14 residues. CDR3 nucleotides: TGCGCCAGCAGCTCCTCCCCGGGGGTCAATGAGCAGTTCTTC. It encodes CASSSSPGVNEQFF.

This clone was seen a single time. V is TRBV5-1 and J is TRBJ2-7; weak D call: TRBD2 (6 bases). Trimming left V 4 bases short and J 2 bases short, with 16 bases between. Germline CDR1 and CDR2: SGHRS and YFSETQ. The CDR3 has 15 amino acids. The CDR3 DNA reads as TGCGCCAGCAGCGTTGGAGGGATTGTAGCCTACGAGCAGTACTTC. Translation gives CASSVGGIVAYEQYF.

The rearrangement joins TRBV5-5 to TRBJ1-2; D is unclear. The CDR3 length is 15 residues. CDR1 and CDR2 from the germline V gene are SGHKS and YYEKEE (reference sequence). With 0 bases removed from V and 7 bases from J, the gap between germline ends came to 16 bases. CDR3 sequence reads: CASSLVVVSELGYTF. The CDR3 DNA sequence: TGTGCCAGCAGCTTGGTCGTTGTCAGCGAACTTGGCTACACCTTC.

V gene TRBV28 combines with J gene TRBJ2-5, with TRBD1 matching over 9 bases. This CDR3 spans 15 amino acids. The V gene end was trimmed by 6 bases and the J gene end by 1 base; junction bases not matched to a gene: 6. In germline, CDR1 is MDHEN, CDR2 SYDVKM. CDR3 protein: CASRPPQGAQETQYF. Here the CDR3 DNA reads TGTGCCAGCAGACCTCCACAGGGGGCCCAAGAGACCCAGTACTTC.

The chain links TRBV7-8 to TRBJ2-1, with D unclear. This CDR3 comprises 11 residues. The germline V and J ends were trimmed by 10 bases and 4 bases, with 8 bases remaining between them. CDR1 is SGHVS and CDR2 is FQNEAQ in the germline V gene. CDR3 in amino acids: CATSPYNEQFF. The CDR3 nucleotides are TGTGCCACCTCGCCTTACAATGAGCAGTTCTTC.

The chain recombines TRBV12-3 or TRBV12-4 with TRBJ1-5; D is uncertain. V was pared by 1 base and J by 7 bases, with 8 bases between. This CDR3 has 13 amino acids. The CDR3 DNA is TGTGCCAGCAGTTTAGGTGACGGACAGCCCCAGCATTTT. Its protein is CASSLGDGQPQHF.

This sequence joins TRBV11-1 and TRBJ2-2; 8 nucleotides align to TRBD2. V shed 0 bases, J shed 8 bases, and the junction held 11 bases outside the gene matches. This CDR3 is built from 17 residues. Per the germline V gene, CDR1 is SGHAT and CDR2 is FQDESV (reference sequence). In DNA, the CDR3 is TGTGCCAGCAGCTTAGCGCACGCGGGGGGCCAGTTGGGGGAGCTGTTTTTT. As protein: CASSLAHAGGQLGELFF.

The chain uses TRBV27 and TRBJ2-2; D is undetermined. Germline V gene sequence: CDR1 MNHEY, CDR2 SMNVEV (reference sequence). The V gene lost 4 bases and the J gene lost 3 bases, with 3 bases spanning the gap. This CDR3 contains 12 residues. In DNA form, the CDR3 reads TGTGCCAGCAGTTCCTACACCGGGGAGCTGTTTTTT. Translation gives CASSSYTGELFF.

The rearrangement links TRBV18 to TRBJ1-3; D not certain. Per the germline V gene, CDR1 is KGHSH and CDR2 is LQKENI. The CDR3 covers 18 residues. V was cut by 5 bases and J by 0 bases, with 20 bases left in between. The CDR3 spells CASSSFRTVLSSGNTIYF. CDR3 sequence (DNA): TGTGCCAGCTCATCGTTTAGGACCGTCCTCAGCTCTGGAAACACCATATATTTT.

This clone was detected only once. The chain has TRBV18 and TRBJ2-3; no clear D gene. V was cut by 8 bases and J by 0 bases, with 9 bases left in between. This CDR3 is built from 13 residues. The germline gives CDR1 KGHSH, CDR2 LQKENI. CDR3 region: CASRPASTDTQYF. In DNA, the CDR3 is TGTGCCAGCCGACCGGCTAGCACAGATACGCAGTATTTT.